The 29 T cell receptor beta chains presented below share a single source sample, sequenced in a study of T cell clonotyping in hematopoietic cell transplantation. Repertoires were generated with immunoSEQ multiplex PCR, while TCRdb's copy carries only in-frame clones and drops some. The data contain under 5,000 clones, just under 70% of them seen just once; the ten biggest clones take up more than 8.5%. The sequencing here drew on PBMCs, taken 100 days after allogeneic stem cell transplant. The receptors here all came from a male patient aged 60 to 75 who had an allogeneic stem cell transplant, so the T cells may come from the graft donor. Some clones in this sample may be carry-over from other donors' samples.

The V and J genes are TRBV30 and TRBJ2-3; D unresolved. Germline lookup yields CDR1 GTSNPN and CDR2 SVGIG (reference sequence). This CDR3 has 13 residues. The V end lost 3 bases, the J end lost 4 bases, and 11 bases lay between the germline ends. CDR3 residues: CAWRVPGADTQYF. For the CDR3, the DNA is TGTGCCTGGAGGGTCCCGGGTGCAGATACGCAGTATTTT.

The chain joins TRBV13 to TRBJ2-1; D gene uncertain. Looked up from germline, CDR1 is PRHDT and CDR2 is FYEKMQ (reference sequence). This CDR3 spans 12 amino acids. Trimming pared 5 bases from V and 5 bases from J, leaving 7 bases between. CDR3: CASSHRNNEQFF. CDR3 in DNA: TGTGCCAGCAGCCACCGTAACAATGAGCAGTTCTTC. Complete variable domain (other parts from reference TRBV13 and TRBJ2-1): AAGVIQSPRHLIKEKRETATLKCYPIPRHDTVYWYQQGPGQDPQFLISFYEKMQSDKGSIPDRFSAQQFSDYHSELNMSSLELGDSALYFCASSHRNNEQFFGPGTRLTVL.

The CDR3 nucleotides read TGTGCCTGGAGTGTAGGGACTCTTAATTCACCCCTCCACTTT. Translation gives CAWSVGTLNSPLHF. The chain carries TRBV30 and TRBJ1-6; TRBD1 might be the D (5 bases). Trimming took off 0 bases at V and 6 bases at J, with 9 bases between the two ends. Germline lookup yields CDR1 GTSNPN and CDR2 SVGIG (reference sequence). This CDR3 is built from 14 residues.

The genes are TRBV7-8 and TRBJ2-5; D unclear. V was clipped by 1 base and J by 2 bases, with 8 bases between them. Per the germline V gene, CDR1 is SGHVS and CDR2 is FQNEAQ. This CDR3 spans 14 amino acids. The CDR3 DNA reads as TGTGCCAGCAGCTTAGTGGGTACACAAGAGACCCAGTACTTC. The encoded protein is CASSLVGTQETQYF.

This chain connects TRBV5-1 to TRBJ2-6; 12 bases line up with TRBD1. The germline gives CDR1 SGHRS, CDR2 YFSETQ. V shed 5 bases and J 3 bases; nucleotides not matched to a gene: 3. The length of the CDR3 is 16 residues. The DNA of the CDR3 is TGCGCCAGCAGGGGACAGGGGGCGCTTGGGGCCAACGTCCTGACTTTC. This sequence encodes CASRGQGALGANVLTF.

This chain uses TRBV19 with TRBJ2-1, with D unresolved. Germline CDR1 is LNHDA and CDR2 is SQIVND (reference sequence). Trimming removed 5 bases at V and 5 bases at J, with 19 bases between. The CDR3 sequence is 16 residues long. CDR3 loop: CASSRLGRPPNNEQFF. Here the CDR3 DNA reads TGTGCCAGTAGTCGGCTCGGGCGGCCACCAAACAATGAGCAGTTCTTC.

J is TRBJ2-3 and V is TRBV25-1, with D possibly matching TRBD1 (6 bases). Trimming took off 4 bases at V and 6 bases at J, with 14 bases between the two ends. The germline V gene has CDR1 MGHDK and CDR2 SYGVNS. This CDR3 has 14 amino acids. The CDR3 nucleotides are TGTGCCAGCAGTGGACAGGTCCTCGGGGATACGCAGTATTTT. Its translation: CASSGQVLGDTQYF.

The chain carries TRBV4-1 and TRBJ2-7; 8 positions match TRBD2. CDR3 size: 17 residues. V was clipped by 0 bases and J by 2 bases; unmatched bases: 9. CDR1 and CDR2 from the germline V gene are MGHRA and YSYEKL. The CDR3 region has the DNA TGCGCCAGCAGCCAAGACCGCGGTACTAGCGGAACCTACGAGCAGTACTTC. Translation: CASSQDRGTSGTYEQYF.

The chain recombines TRBV6-6 with TRBJ1-5; perhaps TRBD1 as D (5 bases). The CDR3 spans 15 residues. The V gene lost 5 bases and the J gene lost 2 bases, with 13 bases spanning the gap. Germline-derived CDR1 and CDR2 are MNHNY and SVGAGI (reference sequence). The DNA for the CDR3 is TGTGCCAGCAGTGCGGACATTGGGGGCAATCAGCCCCAGCATTTT. It is translated as CASSADIGGNQPQHF.

This chain uses TRBV4-3 with TRBJ2-7; 8 bases are shared with TRBD2. The V segment lost 3 bases and the J segment 2 bases; nucleotides outside the gene matches: 6. Germline V gene sequence: CDR1 LGHNA, CDR2 YSLEER. The CDR3 runs to 15 residues. The CDR3 DNA reads TGCGCCAGCAGCCAGCTTGGGCGGGGGGCCTACGAGCAGTACTTC. This gives the protein CASSQLGRGAYEQYF.

The chain recombines TRBV4-2 with TRBJ2-3; 16 positions agree with TRBD2. V was pared by 2 bases and J by 7 bases, with 12 bases of the junction left unmatched. The CDR3 is made up of 19 amino acids. Germline-derived CDR1 and CDR2 are LGHNA and YNFKEQ. The CDR3 region is CASSQKWEGLAGGSNTQYF. CDR3 in DNA: TGTGCCAGCAGCCAAAAGTGGGAGGGACTAGCGGGGGGGTCGAATACGCAGTATTTT.

The chain is built from TRBV5-1 and TRBJ1-1, with TRBD1 matching 9 bases. The CDR3 has 15 amino acids. V was pared by 3 bases and J by 0 bases, with 3 bases of the junction left unmatched. CDR1 is SGHRS and CDR2 is YFSETQ in the germline V gene. The CDR3 DNA is TGCGCCAGCAGCTCGGGGGACAGGGTGAACACTGAAGCTTTCTTT. It codes for CASSSGDRVNTEAFF.

This clone was counted a few times. CDR3 amino acids: CASSDAGTQYEQYF. The CDR3 nucleotides are TGTGCCAGCAGCGATGCCGGGACACAGTACGAGCAGTACTTC. J is TRBJ2-7 and V is TRBV25-1; a weak D match, TRBD1 (6 bases). This CDR3 contains 14 residues. Deletions cut 6 bases from V and 4 bases from J, with 16 bases between. Germline V CDR1 and CDR2: MGHDK, SYGVNS.

V and J are TRBV2 and TRBJ2-7; 10 nucleotides match TRBD2. Germline-derived CDR1 and CDR2 are SNHLY and FYNNEI. The CDR3 totals 16 residues. With V trimmed by 4 bases and J by 4 bases, 10 bases remained unmatched. CDR3 amino acids: CASSAGGLAGEYEQYF. The CDR3 region has the DNA TGTGCCAGCAGTGCGGGGGGGCTAGCGGGAGAGTACGAGCAGTACTTC.

The chain joins TRBV25-1 to TRBJ2-7; 10 bases agree with TRBD1. There are 15 residues in the CDR3. Germline values: CDR1 MGHDK, CDR2 SYGVNS. Trimming cost V 3 bases and J 3 bases; bases outside gene matches: 5. Here the CDR3 DNA reads TGTGCCAGCAGTGACTCGGGACAGGGGTTCTACGAGCAGTACTTC. Translating gives CASSDSGQGFYEQYF.

The J gene is TRBJ2-2, the V gene TRBV2; TRBD2 matches at 8 bases. The CDR3 consists of 16 residues. CDR1 is SNHLY and CDR2 is FYNNEI in the germline V gene. Losses at the gene ends were 6 bases for V and 7 bases for J; bases not matched to a gene: 13. Written as DNA, the CDR3 is TGTGCCAGCAGCCTCAGTAGCGGGGACTTTTTCGGGGAGCTGTTTTTT. Translating gives CASSLSSGDFFGELFF.

J is TRBJ1-1 and V is TRBV5-6, with 7 bases fitting TRBD1. CDR3 length: 16 amino acids. In germline, CDR1 is SGHDT, CDR2 YYEEEE. The trim removed 4 bases at V and 0 bases at J, leaving 9 bases unmatched. This CDR3 is CASSPARGALNTEAFF. In nucleotides, the CDR3 is TGTGCCAGCAGCCCCGCCAGGGGGGCCTTGAACACTGAAGCTTTCTTT.

V usage is TRBV4-1 and J usage is TRBJ1-1, with D uncertain. The germline V gene encodes CDR1 MGHRA and CDR2 YSYEKL. The CDR3 has 14 amino acids. Trimming left V 1 base short and J 5 bases short, with 11 bases between. CDR3 sequence (DNA): TGCGCCAGCAGCCAAGGACTTCTAGGGACTGAAGCTTTCTTT. This translates into CASSQGLLGTEAFF.

This clone was seen just once. The chain's CDR3 is CASSANRVGEQYF. CDR3 nucleotide sequence: TGTGCCAGCAGTGCCAACAGGGTGGGGGAGCAGTACTTC. The V and J genes are TRBV6-1 and TRBJ2-7, with a tentative D call TRBD1 (6 bases). V lost 4 bases and J lost 7, with 14 bases in between. The CDR3 length is 13 residues. Germline lookup yields CDR1 MNHNS and CDR2 SASEGT.

J is TRBJ1-2 and V is TRBV7-9; 7 bases are a match to TRBD1. The CDR3 is 14 amino acids. Unmatched junction bases numbered 7, after V lost 5 bases and J lost 4 bases. Germline CDR1 and CDR2: SEHNR and FQNEAQ (reference sequence). CDR3 nucleotide sequence: TGTGCCAGCAGCCCCCGGCAGGGGGGCTATGGCTACACCTTC. Amino acids: CASSPRQGGYGYTF.

The V call is TRBV30, the J call TRBJ2-5; 8 nucleotides agree with TRBD2. This CDR3 contains 15 residues. Germline lookup yields CDR1 GTSNPN and CDR2 SVGIG (reference sequence). V lost 2 bases to trimming and J lost 2 bases; unmatched junction nucleotides: 7. The CDR3 loop reads CAWSQVAGIQETQYF. The CDR3 nucleotides read TGTGCCTGGAGTCAAGTAGCGGGGATACAAGAGACCCAGTACTTC. The whole variable domain, remainder taken from reference TRBV30 and TRBJ2-5, is SQTIHQWPATLVQPVGSPLSLECTVEGTSNPNLYWYRQAAGRGLQLLFYSVGIGQISSEVPQNLSASRPQDRQFILSSKKLLLSDSGFYLCAWSQVAGIQETQYFGPGTRLLVL.

In this sample, this clone turned up a few times. The CDR3 region is CASSFPKVSPSYF. The CDR3 DNA is TGTGCCAGCAGTTTCCCTAAAGTCTCCCCTTCGTACTTC. The rearrangement links TRBV27 to TRBJ2-7; D ambiguous. Germline V gene data show CDR1 as MNHEY and CDR2 as SMNVEV (reference sequence). Between the trimmed V and J ends, which lost 3 bases and 12 bases, there was a span of 18 bases. The CDR3 contains 13 residues.

The chain employs TRBV25-1 and TRBJ2-3; either TRBD1 or TRBD2 may fit D (5 bases each). The germline CDR1 and CDR2 sequences are MGHDK and SYGVNS. Trimming pared 7 bases from V and 1 base from J, leaving 12 bases between. The CDR3 runs to 14 residues. CDR3 sequence: CASTRGTGTDTQYF. CDR3 nucleotide sequence: TGTGCCAGCACCCGAGGGACGGGCACAGATACGCAGTATTTT.

This clone has more than one count but fewer than ten. The V call is TRBV6-5, the J call TRBJ2-5; 9 positions agree with TRBD1. Trimming took 2 bases from V and 5 from J; bases not matched to a gene: 9. Looked up from germline, CDR1 is MNHEY and CDR2 is SVGAGI. The CDR3 totals 16 residues. The CDR3: CASSYTGTGKGETQYF. CDR3 bases: TGTGCCAGCAGTTACACTGGGACAGGGAAAGGGGAGACCCAGTACTTC.

The J gene is TRBJ1-2, the V gene TRBV9; D is uncertain. CDR1 and CDR2 from the germline V gene are SGDLS and YYNGEE. V gave up 0 bases and J gave up 3 bases, with 6 bases separating them. This CDR3 contains 13 residues. Here the CDR3 reads CASSVVPDYGYTF. CDR3 sequence (DNA): TGTGCCAGCAGCGTAGTGCCAGACTATGGCTACACCTTC.

This clone was recorded a few times. The chain carries TRBV19 and TRBJ2-3; no reliable D call. V was trimmed by 8 bases and J by 2 bases, leaving 5 bases between them. Germline CDR1 and CDR2: LNHDA and SQIVND (reference sequence). CDR3 length equals 11 residues. CDR3 DNA: TGTGCCAGTTCCTTCACAGATACGCAGTATTTT. Its translation: CASSFTDTQYF. The whole variable domain, remainder taken from reference TRBV19 and TRBJ2-3, is DGGITQSPKYLFRKEGQNVTLSCEQNLNHDAMYWYRQDPGQGLRLIYYSQIVNDFQKGDIAEGYSVSREKKESFPLTVTSAQKNPTAFYLCASSFTDTQYFGPGTRLTVL.

V gene TRBV6-5 combines with J gene TRBJ1-2, with D possibly being TRBD1 (6 bases). This CDR3 region has 13 residues. Germline loops: CDR1 MNHEY, CDR2 SVGAGI. V shed 5 bases and J shed 4 bases, with 11 bases lying between them. The CDR3 DNA reads TGTGCCAGCAGTACGGGGGCGGGCTATGGCTACACCTTC. The encoded protein is CASSTGAGYGYTF.

This clone showed up just a few times. This chain uses TRBV7-9 with TRBJ1-1, with TRBD1 identical over 7 bases. Germline CDR1 and CDR2: SEHNR and FQNEAQ (reference sequence). This CDR3 comprises 15 residues. The V gene end was trimmed by 1 base and the J gene end by 2 bases; junction bases not matched to a gene: 4. The CDR3 DNA follows: TGTGCCAGCAGCTTAGGGACAGGCTTAAACACTGAAGCTTTCTTT. This encodes CASSLGTGLNTEAFF.

The chain employs TRBV7-3 and TRBJ2-2, with D possibly TRBD2 on 5 matching bases. Germline CDR1 reads SGHTA; CDR2 reads FQGTGA. V was trimmed by 3 bases and J by 6 bases, leaving 8 bases between them. The CDR3 has 13 amino acids. The CDR3 region is CASSFLSAGELFF. CDR3 sequence (DNA): TGTGCCAGCAGCTTCCTTAGCGCCGGGGAGCTGTTTTTT. The entire variable domain, with the rest obtained from reference TRBV7-3 and TRBJ2-2, is as follows: GAGVSQTPSNKVTEKGKYVELRCDPISGHTALYWYRQSLGQGPEFLIYFQGTGAADDSGLPNDRFFAVRPEGSVSTLKIQRTERGDSAVYLCASSFLSAGELFFGEGSRLTVL.